These 5 T cell receptor beta chains were all obtained from the same sample, sequenced in a study of T cell clones after liver transplantation. Assay: immunoSEQ multiplex PCR; the TCRdb copy retains only in-frame clones and omits some. Here the sample spans 45,000 to 60,000 clones, roughly 70% being singletons. Sequences were derived from CD4+ T cells from blood, sampled at the 22-month timepoint. These receptor sequences come from a human patient who received a liver transplant. The graft donor may have contributed some T cells.

The chain joins TRBV15 to TRBJ1-5, with D unresolved. The CDR3 loop spans 15 amino acids. V was cut by 5 bases and J by 7 bases, with 18 bases left in between. Germline-derived CDR1 and CDR2 are LNHNV and YYDKDF (reference sequence). The CDR3 DNA is TGTGCCACCAGCCCCCGGACCGGCCTGGGGCAGCCCCAGCATTTT. It codes for CATSPRTGLGQPQHF.

V usage is TRBV7-3 and J usage is TRBJ2-2, with D tentatively TRBD1 (6 bases). Trimming took off 5 bases at V and 0 bases at J, with 13 bases between the two ends. The CDR3 is 16 residues long. The germline V gene has CDR1 SGHTA and CDR2 FQGTGA. CDR3 loop: CASSPPDSPNTGELFF. CDR3 DNA: TGTGCCAGCAGCCCGCCGGACAGCCCGAACACCGGGGAGCTGTTTTTT.

The gene calls are TRBV4-1 and TRBJ2-1; 14 bases match TRBD2. V was pared by 4 bases and J by 2 bases, with 4 bases of the junction left unmatched. The CDR3 loop spans 17 amino acids. The germline gives CDR1 MGHRA, CDR2 YSYEKL. The CDR3, as DNA: TGCGCCAGCAGCCCCCGACTAGCGGGGGGGACCTACAATGAGCAGTTCTTC. It yields the protein CASSPRLAGGTYNEQFF.

J is TRBJ1-2 and V is TRBV27, with D uncertain. Trimming pared 3 bases from V and 8 bases from J, leaving 13 bases between. This CDR3 region has 13 residues. CDR1 MNHEY and CDR2 SMNVEV come from the germline V gene (reference sequence). The CDR3 loop is CASSLVGGLGYTF. The CDR3 region has the DNA TGTGCCAGCAGTTTGGTCGGAGGTCTGGGCTACACCTTC.

CDR3: CASSYPFLNYGYTF. The CDR3 nucleotides read TGTGCCAGCAGTTACCCATTCCTGAACTATGGCTACACCTTC. This sequence joins TRBV5-6 and TRBJ1-2; D is uncertain. V lost 5 bases and J 2 bases, leaving 13 bases between the germline ends. Germline V CDR1 and CDR2: SGHDT, YYEEEE. The CDR3 loop spans 14 amino acids.